Listed below are T cell receptor beta chains from one sample, sequenced in a study of T-cell reconstitution after alpha-beta-depleted transplantation in children. TCRdb ran MiXCR on the PCR reads and lists one entry per CDR3 protein. The repertoire includes fewer than 550,000 distinct CDR3 sequences, about an eighth of them detected once, and 13% to 15% sits in the top ten. Sequences were derived from PBMCs, mostly from graft donor cells, sampled 180 days after TCRalphabeta/CD19-depleted stem cell transplant. The receptors were gathered from a female patient between 2 and 15 years old who had a stem cell transplant for aplastic anemia, so the T cells may come from the graft donor. The CDR3 runs from the conserved cysteine through the conserved F or W. D genes are given only for firm matches. Clone size is given for some rows only: seen once, a few or many times, or a class if the clone is expanded.

D,J,V,size,length,DNA,CDR3
.,TRBJ2-4,TRBV29-1,few,15,TGCAGCGTTGAAGCGGTGGAACTAGCCAAAAACATTCAGTACTTC,CSVEAVELAKNIQYF
.,TRBJ2-1,TRBV4-1,few,16,TGCGCCAGCAGCCAAGTAACAGGAGACTTGGGCAATGAGCAGTTCTTC,CASSQVTGDLGNEQFF
TRBD2,TRBJ2-1,TRBV29-1,many,14,TGCAGCGTCCATACCGGGACTACCTACAATGAGCAGTTCTTC,CSVHTGTTYNEQFF
.,TRBJ2-4,TRBV7-3,.,18,TGTGCCAGCAGCTTAACTCGAAGGTTAGGACCCCGGAGAAACATTCAGTACTTC,CASSLTRRLGPRRNIQYF
TRBD2,TRBJ2-2,TRBV9,.,16,TGTGCCAGCAGCGTAGGGCTAGCGGGAGGGTCCGGGGAGCTGTTTTTT,CASSVGLAGGSGELFF
TRBD2,TRBJ2-5,TRBV28,.,17,TGTGCCAGCAGTTTACACCGCGTGACGGGAGGTCTAGAGACCCAGTACTTC,CASSLHRVTGGLETQYF
.,TRBJ2-1,TRBV6-2/TRBV6-3,.,11,TGTGCCAGCAGTTATGTACGGGAGCAGTTCTTC,CASSYVREQFF
.,TRBJ1-2,TRBV28,few,12,TGTGCCAGCAGTTTCCAGGGGAATGGCTACACCTTC,CASSFQGNGYTF
TRBD1,TRBJ1-6,TRBV20-1,many,16,TGCAGTGCTAGAGCGTCATACGGGACAGAAAATTCACCCCTCCACTTT,CSARASYGTENSPLHF
TRBD1,TRBJ1-2,TRBV28,.,15,TGTGCCAGCAGTTTCGAGGACAGGGGCCTCTATGGCTACACCTTC,CASSFEDRGLYGYTF
.,TRBJ1-5,TRBV4-2,.,16,TGTGCCAGCAGCCAAGATCGCGTCGGGAGCAATCAGCCCCAGCATTTT,CASSQDRVGSNQPQHF
TRBD2,TRBJ2-5,TRBV20-1,few,14,TGCAGTGCTAGAGTGGGAGGGCCTCGGGAGACCCAGTACTTC,CSARVGGPRETQYF
.,TRBJ2-1,TRBV20-1,.,15,TGCAGTGCTAGAGACAGACCAAGCTCCTACAATGAGCAGTTCTTC,CSARDRPSSYNEQFF
.,TRBJ2-5,TRBV18,many,14,TGTGCCAGCAGCCCGCGGGCAGGGGTAGAGACCCAGTACTTC,CASSPRAGVETQYF
.,TRBJ2-3,TRBV29-1,.,13,TGCAGCGCCACTTTACTAGCCACAGATACGCAGTATTTT,CSATLLATDTQYF
.,TRBJ1-5,TRBV28,.,15,TGTGCCAGCAGTTTATCGTCAGGGGTAAATCAGCCCCAGCATTTT,CASSLSSGVNQPQHF
.,TRBJ2-1,TRBV19,.,11,TGTGCCAGTACCGCCACGTGGGGGAAGTTCTTC,CASTATWGKFF
.,TRBJ1-5,TRBV7-9,many,15,TGTGCCAGCAGCTTAACCGGGACAAACAATCAGCCCCAGCATTTT,CASSLTGTNNQPQHF
TRBD2,TRBJ2-5,TRBV20-1,.,13,TGCAGTGCCCGACTAGCGGGAGTAAAGACCCAGTACTTC,CSARLAGVKTQYF
.,TRBJ2-7,TRBV29-1,.,11,TGCAGCGTTTTCGTTTCCTACGAGCAGTACTTC,CSVFVSYEQYF
.,TRBJ2-5,TRBV7-2,.,14,TGTGCCAGCAGGCCTACCCTGGATCGAGAGACCCAGTACTTC,CASRPTLDRETQYF
TRBD1,TRBJ1-6,TRBV7-2,.,14,TGTGCCAGCCAAAGGACAGGGAGAGACTCACCCCTCCACTTT,CASQRTGRDSPLHF
.,TRBJ1-4,TRBV6-5,.,15,TGTGCCAGCAGTTACCGGGGGGTGACTAATGAAAAACTGTTTTTT,CASSYRGVTNEKLFF
TRBD1,TRBJ2-2,TRBV20-1,few,11,TGCAGTGCCGACAGGGACGGGGAGCTGTTTTTT,CSADRDGELFF
TRBD2,TRBJ2-3,TRBV7-8,.,18,TGTGCCAGCAGCTCTCCCATGGGCCTAGCGGGAGGACCAGATACGCAGTATTTT,CASSSPMGLAGGPDTQYF
TRBD2,TRBJ2-1,TRBV25-1,.,18,TGTGCCAGCAGTGAGACTAGCGGGAGGTACGGTCGCTACAATGAGCAGTTCTTC,CASSETSGRYGRYNEQFF
TRBD2,TRBJ2-1,TRBV4-3,few,16,TGCGCCAGCAGCCTCCACCTGGCGGGAGGGCCTAATGAGCAGTTCTTC,CASSLHLAGGPNEQFF
.,TRBJ2-7,TRBV20-1,.,13,TGCAGTGCTCGAGCTAGCGTCTCCTACGAGCAGTACTTC,CSARASVSYEQYF
TRBD1,TRBJ1-1,TRBV18,few,15,TGTGCCAGCTCATCGCGACAGGGGTCGAACACTGAAGCTTTCTTT,CASSSRQGSNTEAFF
TRBD1,TRBJ1-5,TRBV2,.,15,TGTGCCAGCGGGAGGAGGCAGGGGGGCAATCAGCCCCAGCATTTT,CASGRRQGGNQPQHF
.,TRBJ2-3,TRBV5-5,.,17,TGTGCCAGCATCTCCACTGCCGCGGCGGGGACTACAGATACGCAGTATTTT,CASISTAAAGTTDTQYF
TRBD2,TRBJ2-3,TRBV12-3/TRBV12-4,.,18,TGTGCCAGCAGTTTACCTGCCGGACTAGCGGGGGGTGGATATACGCAGTATTTT,CASSLPAGLAGGGYTQYF
TRBD1,TRBJ2-1,TRBV29-1,few,14,TGCAGCGTTGACCGACAGGGGGATTACAATGAGCAGTTCTTC,CSVDRQGDYNEQFF
.,TRBJ1-3,TRBV6-1,.,14,TGTGCCAGCAGTGAAGTACCCACAGGAAACACCATATATTTT,CASSEVPTGNTIYF
.,TRBJ2-1,TRBV20-1,few,14,TGCAGTGCCCAGACTGAGAGCTCCTACAATGAGCAGTTCTTC,CSAQTESSYNEQFF
TRBD2,TRBJ2-7,TRBV4-3,.,16,TGCGCCAGCAGCCCGCTAGCGGGAGTAGGGACCTACGAGCAGTACTTC,CASSPLAGVGTYEQYF
.,TRBJ2-3,TRBV25-1,few,15,TGTGCCAGCAGTGAATCGGGCGGGAGCACAGATACGCAGTATTTT,CASSESGGSTDTQYF
.,TRBJ2-2,TRBV29-1,.,12,TGCAGCGTAGGGCTAAGGGGCGGGGAGCTGTTTTTT,CSVGLRGGELFF
TRBD2,TRBJ2-1,TRBV7-3,few,14,TGTGCCAGCAGCCGAACTAGCGGCCTCAATGAGCAGTTCTTC,CASSRTSGLNEQFF
TRBD1,TRBJ2-2,TRBV3-1,.,15,TGTGCCTGCTGCCAGGCCGGGACAGGGCCCGGGGAGCTGTTTTTT,CACCQAGTGPGELFF
.,TRBJ1-1,TRBV5-1,many,14,TGCGCCAGCAGCTTGGGACCAATGAACACTGAAGCTTTCTTT,CASSLGPMNTEAFF
.,TRBJ1-1,TRBV5-5,many,15,TGTGCCAGCAGCTCGAAGATGACACTGGTCGATGAAGCTTTCTTT,CASSSKMTLVDEAFF
.,TRBJ2-4,TRBV5-1,many,16,TGCGCCAGCAGCTTGGAACGGGCCGGGTCCAAAAACATTCAGTACTTC,CASSLERAGSKNIQYF
.,TRBJ1-2,TRBV7-9,few,15,TGTGCCAGCAGCCTCCTTCCCGGGACAAGCTATGGCTACACCTTC,CASSLLPGTSYGYTF
.,TRBJ1-2,TRBV7-6,few,11,TGTGCCAGCAGTTTCCCGGATGGCTACACCTTC,CASSFPDGYTF
.,TRBJ2-3,TRBV7-2,.,15,TGTGCCAGCAGCTTACCCCGATCTAGCACAGATACGCAGTATTTT,CASSLPRSSTDTQYF
TRBD1,TRBJ2-2,TRBV29-1,few,14,TGCAGCGTCGAGGACAGGGTGGACACCGGGGAGCTGTTTTTT,CSVEDRVDTGELFF
.,TRBJ1-2,TRBV6-2/TRBV6-3,few,15,TGTGCCAGCAGGAAACGGGGAGGCAGGACGTATGGCTACACCTTC,CASRKRGGRTYGYTF
.,TRBJ2-2,TRBV11-2,many,15,TGTGCCAGCAGCTTAGAGTGGCAGGGGACCGGGGAGCTGTTTTTT,CASSLEWQGTGELFF
.,TRBJ1-2,TRBV7-2,many,14,TGTGCCAGCAGCTATCCTGGGAGCATCTATGGCTACACCTTC,CASSYPGSIYGYTF
TRBD2,TRBJ2-1,TRBV4-3,.,18,TGCGCCAGCAGCCAAGACCGGCCAGGGACTAGCACGTACAATGAGCAGTTCTTC,CASSQDRPGTSTYNEQFF
.,TRBJ1-2,TRBV29-1,many,17,TGCAGCGTCCAAAAAGGCGCAGGTTTACCGACTAACTATGGCTACACCTTC,CSVQKGAGLPTNYGYTF
TRBD2,TRBJ2-1,TRBV28,many,18,TGTGCCAGCAGTTTAATTTCGATGGGGACTAGCGGATACAATGAGCAGTTCTTC,CASSLISMGTSGYNEQFF
.,TRBJ2-1,TRBV5-4,many,13,TGTGCCAGCGGCCAGACTTCCTACAATGAGCAGTTCTTC,CASGQTSYNEQFF
.,TRBJ2-1,TRBV10-3,many,13,TGTGCCATCAGTGAGGTTTCCCCCCGGCTATGGTTCTTC,CAISEVSPRLWFF